What follows are 21 T cell receptor beta chains derived from one specimen sequenced in a study of T cells in Graves' hyperthyroidism and ophthalmopathy (dated by TCRdb to between 2017 and 2020). Library preparation used multiplex PCR. Sequencing relied on an Illumina HiSeq 2000. The TCR beta CDR3 regions were amplified from RNA transcripts. The TCR CDR3 was subjected to a first round of RT-PCR using the HTBI primer set and the Qiagen OneStep RT-PCR kit. TCRdb cleaned the public reads at Q25 with fastp, built clones with MiXCR and kept in-frame beta chains. When rows share a CDR3 protein, they turn into one entry using the most common DNA and genes. This sample lists roughly 720,000 distinct CDR3 sequences; approximately 15% were detected once. Of the sample, about 14% is held by the ten largest clones. Sequencing input: blood. The receptors derive from a man aged 50-60 years with Graves' hyperthyroidism.

In this sample, this clonotype turned up a few times. The V call is TRBV19, the J call TRBJ1-5; D not resolved. Per the germline V gene, CDR1 is LNHDA and CDR2 is SQIVND (reference sequence). Trimming pared 6 bases from V and 6 bases from J, leaving 15 bases between. CDR3 size: 14 residues. The CDR3 reads CASRPARAGQPQHF. CDR3 nucleotide sequence: TGTGCCAGTAGGCCCGCGAGGGCGGGTCAGCCCCAGCATTTT.

This clonotype was detected many times. This sequence joins TRBV7-2 and TRBJ2-1; D is unclear. The CDR3 is 14 residues long. Germline V lookup: CDR1 SGHTA, CDR2 FQGNSA. V was pared by 1 base and J by 4 bases, with 8 bases between. CDR3 in DNA: TGTGCCAGCAGCTTAGTTGGCCGGTACAATGAGCAGTTCTTC. Translated, it gives CASSLVGRYNEQFF.

This clonotype was observed once. This sequence joins TRBV20-1 and TRBJ2-3; 13 bases fit TRBD2. Per the germline V gene, CDR1 is DFQATT and CDR2 is SNEGSKA (reference sequence). The V and J ends lost 8 bases and 1 base, in that order; junction bases with no gene match: 12. The CDR3 has 17 residues. In nucleotides, the CDR3 is TGCAGTCAGCAAAGGACTAGCGGGAGCGTGGGCACAGATACGCAGTATTTT. Amino acid sequence: CSQQRTSGSVGTDTQYF.

This clonotype was observed many times. The rearrangement joins TRBV27 to TRBJ2-5, with 7 bases that match TRBD1. The CDR3 has 13 amino acids. Germline trimming cut 6 bases from V and 5 bases from J; bases unmatched to any gene: 6. Per germline, CDR1 MNHEY and CDR2 SMNVEV (reference sequence). CDR3 sequence reads: CASSSRGTETQYF. Here the CDR3 DNA reads TGTGCCAGCAGCTCCAGGGGGACGGAGACCCAGTACTTC.

This clonotype was counted ten times or more. J is TRBJ2-2 and V is TRBV28; D is unresolved. The CDR3 length is 14 residues. Germline values: CDR1 MDHEN, CDR2 SYDVKM. V lost 3 bases and J 2 bases, leaving 7 bases between the germline ends. CDR3 DNA sequence: TGTGCCAGCAGTTTCAGACTTAACACCGGGGAGCTGTTTTTT. As protein: CASSFRLNTGELFF.

The rearrangement links TRBV6-1 to TRBJ1-1, with D unclear. Germline V gene sequence: CDR1 MNHNS, CDR2 SASEGT. Trimming removed 10 bases from V and 4 bases from J, with 19 bases in between. CDR3 length equals 14 residues. CDR3 loop: CATLRDLTSTEAFF. The CDR3 DNA reads as TGTGCCACCCTCCGAGATCTAACGTCCACTGAAGCTTTCTTT.

This clonotype has ten or more counts. The gene calls are TRBV28 and TRBJ2-3, with a possible D match to TRBD2 (6 bases). The CDR3 length is 15 residues. Germline loops: CDR1 MDHEN, CDR2 SYDVKM. Trimming shortened V by 4 bases and J by 2 bases, and 13 bases separated the two germline ends. CDR3 DNA sequence: TGTGCCAGCAGTTCCCCGGGGGAGCCCACAGATACGCAGTATTTT. Its translation: CASSSPGEPTDTQYF.

Only a few counts were recorded for this clonotype. The chain combines TRBV24-1 with TRBJ2-1, with a weak D call TRBD2 (5 bases). The CDR3 loop spans 16 amino acids. Looked up from germline, CDR1 is KGHDR and CDR2 is SFDVKD. Trimming left V 3 bases short and J 2 bases short, with 13 bases between. CDR3 in DNA: TGTGCCACCAGTGATACTGGGAGACGGACCTACAATGAGCAGTTCTTC. It is translated as CATSDTGRRTYNEQFF.

This clonotype was detected ten times or more. The V call is TRBV12-3 or TRBV12-4, the J call TRBJ2-5; 8 nucleotides agree with TRBD1. With 5 bases clipped from V and 5 bases from J, the junction kept 7 bases outside the gene matches. CDR3 length equals 14 residues. The CDR3 DNA reads TGTGCCAGCAGTCCCCAGACAGGGGTCGAGACCCAGTACTTC. As protein: CASSPQTGVETQYF.

This clonotype was detected many times. The chain carries TRBV27 and TRBJ2-1, with TRBD2 matching 15 bases. Trimming cost V 0 bases and J 5 bases; bases outside gene matches: 5. Germline V gene data show CDR1 as MNHEY and CDR2 as SMNVEV (reference sequence). This CDR3 contains 18 residues. The CDR3 DNA reads TGTGCCAGCAGTTTATCGGGACTAGCGGGAGGAACGGACAATGAGCAGTTCTTC. It encodes CASSLSGLAGGTDNEQFF.

The rearrangement links TRBV5-1 to TRBJ2-2, with 7 bases matching TRBD2. In germline, CDR1 is SGHRS, CDR2 YFSETQ. The CDR3 is made up of 16 amino acids. J gave up 7 bases and V 1 base, and 10 bases lay outside the gene matches. The CDR3 DNA is TGCGCCAGCAGCTTGTCAGGCAGCGGGATTGTCGGGGAGCTGTTTTTT. It yields the protein CASSLSGSGIVGELFF.

This clonotype was counted at least ten times. J is TRBJ1-2 and V is TRBV28; no reliable D call. Germline CDR1 is MDHEN and CDR2 is SYDVKM. This CDR3 is 16 amino acids long. The ends were cut back, 0 bases at V and 4 bases at J, with 15 bases in the middle. CDR3 nucleotide sequence: TGTGCCAGCAGTTTATGGGTCTGGAGAGTAGGCTATGGCTACACCTTC. Its translation: CASSLWVWRVGYGYTF.

This clonotype was found a few times. The J gene is TRBJ2-5, the V gene TRBV5-1; D might be TRBD2 (5 bases). The CDR3 spans 15 residues. The germline V and J ends were trimmed by 0 bases and 2 bases, with 11 bases remaining between them. CDR1 is SGHRS, CDR2 YFSETQ, per germline. The CDR3 bases are TGCGCCAGCAGCTTGGATGTTAGCGTGCAAGAGACCCAGTACTTC. Translated: CASSLDVSVQETQYF.

This clonotype was picked up many times. V is TRBV6-2 or TRBV6-3 and J is TRBJ2-2; D not certain. The length of the CDR3 is 16 residues. The germline V gene encodes CDR1 MNHEY and CDR2 SVGEGT. The V and J ends lost 3 bases and 4 bases respectively, with 15 bases between them. This chain's CDR3 is CASSYNMGFGTGELFF. The CDR3 nucleotides are TGTGCCAGCAGTTATAATATGGGGTTCGGCACCGGGGAGCTGTTTTTT.

V gene TRBV9 combines with J gene TRBJ2-1; perhaps TRBD1 as D (6 bases). Germline V lookup: CDR1 SGDLS, CDR2 YYNGEE. V was trimmed by 0 bases and J by 7 bases, leaving 11 bases between them. This CDR3 spans 14 amino acids. In DNA form, the CDR3 reads TGTGCCAGCAGCGTAGGGGCGGACAGTAATGAGCAGTTCTTC. Translation gives CASSVGADSNEQFF.

This clonotype occurred a few times. V and J are TRBV4-3 and TRBJ2-3, with D perhaps matching TRBD2 (6 bases). Trimming cost V 0 bases and J 3 bases, with 22 bases left between them. The CDR3 consists of 19 residues. Germline-derived CDR1 and CDR2 are LGHNA and YSLEER. The CDR3 DNA reads as TGCGCCAGCAGCCAAGATCTAGCAGGTCTGGGGGAGGTAACAGATACGCAGTATTTT. It codes for CASSQDLAGLGEVTDTQYF.

Ten or more counts support this clonotype. The CDR3 spells CASSISGTGYGYTF. Written as DNA, the CDR3 is TGTGCCAGCAGCATCTCCGGGACAGGGTATGGCTACACCTTC. The V call is TRBV6-1, the J call TRBJ1-2, with 9 nucleotides matching TRBD1. The CDR3 is made up of 14 amino acids. Trimming removed 6 bases from V and 5 bases from J; junction bases left unmatched: 7. Germline CDR1 reads MNHNS; CDR2 reads SASEGT.

This clonotype was seen ten or more times. This rearrangement joins TRBV10-2 to TRBJ2-2; 10 bases fit TRBD2. The CDR3 totals 15 residues. Germline V CDR1 and CDR2: WSHSY, SAAADI. Germline trimming cut 10 bases from V and 6 bases from J; bases unmatched to any gene: 11. CDR3: CATTLGLAGAGELFF. As DNA, the CDR3 is TGCGCCACCACGCTCGGGCTAGCGGGAGCCGGGGAGCTGTTTTTT.

This clonotype was seen repeatedly, ten times or more. The junction does not match germline at one end; this may be a read error. The chain couples TRBV10-3 to TRBJ2-5, with D perhaps given as TRBD1 or TRBD2 (5 bases each). CDR3 length: 12 amino acids. Germline V lookup: CDR1 ENHRY, CDR2 SYGVKD. The CDR3 bases are TGTGCCGTGGGGGACCGTCAAGACACCCAGTACTTC. Protein product: CAVGDRQDTQYF.

A few counts support this clonotype. It may be a read error: a sequence one base away is much more abundant. The genes are TRBV19 and TRBJ2-5; 7 nucleotides line up with TRBD2. Looked up from germline, CDR1 is LNHDA and CDR2 is SQIVND (reference sequence). V was clipped by 4 bases and J by 7 bases; unmatched bases: 6. This CDR3 is built from 13 residues. CDR3 bases: TGTGCCAGTAGTAGGTCCCCGGGGGGGACCCAGTACTTC. Encoded protein: CASSRSPGGTQYF.

This clonotype was observed a handful of times. The rearrangement joins TRBV10-3 to TRBJ2-3; 10 nucleotides agree with TRBD2. The germline CDR1 and CDR2 sequences are ENHRY and SYGVKD. The trim removed 2 bases at V and 7 bases at J, leaving 6 bases unmatched. This CDR3 is built from 15 residues. This CDR3 is CAISEPSGSVYTQYF. CDR3 in DNA: TGTGCCATCAGTGAGCCTAGCGGGAGTGTGTATACGCAGTATTTT.